This TCR beta chain was retrieved from a study of T cells in Graves' hyperthyroidism and ophthalmopathy. Those with hyperthyroidism were 18 to 65 years old, newly diagnosed, and ill for under 2 months. Researchers amplified the TCR beta CDR3 regions from RNA transcripts. TCR CDR3 underwent first-round RT-PCR with the HTBI primer set. TCRdb ran MiXCR on the multiplex PCR reads and lists one entry per CDR3 protein. Seen here are around 700,000 distinct CDR3 sequences, 35% observed once, and the top ten hold around 32%. Germline loops: CDR1 SGHDN, CDR2 FVKESK. This CDR3 contains 18 residues. V was clipped by 6 bases and J by 3 bases; unmatched bases: 9.

Material: blood. The chain links TRBV14 to TRBJ2-6; TRBD1 matches at 12 bases. This receptor was identified in a woman in her forties with Graves' hyperthyroidism. The CDR3 reads CASREAGQGARGANVLTF. The CDR3 nucleotides are TGTGCCAGCAGAGAAGCGGGACAGGGGGCGCGTGGGGCCAACGTCCTGACTTTC.